Each of the 8 T cell receptor beta chains below was sequenced from the same sample in a study of blood T cell repertoires in COVID-19. TCRdb keeps only in-frame clones here, not all; method: immunoSEQ multiplex PCR. The table records some 250,000 clones, approximately 86% of them present only once. The material sequenced was peripheral blood. The receptors originated from a woman aged 25 to 39 who had recovered from COVID-19.

The J gene is TRBJ2-7, the V gene TRBV2, with 9 bases matching TRBD2. The CDR3 has 13 residues. Looked up from germline, CDR1 is SNHLY and CDR2 is FYNNEI. J gave up 6 bases and V 4 bases, and 4 bases lay outside the gene matches. CDR3 protein: CASSAGLAREQYF. The CDR3 DNA reads as TGTGCCAGCAGTGCGGGACTAGCTCGCGAGCAGTACTTC.

V usage is TRBV5-4 and J usage is TRBJ1-4, with D possibly matching TRBD1 (6 bases). The CDR3 has 14 residues. V dropped 7 bases and J dropped 5 bases, with 15 bases sitting between them. The germline gives CDR1 SGHNT, CDR2 YYREEE (reference sequence). CDR3 coding DNA: TGTGCCAGCGGGACCGGACAGCAAAATGAAAAACTGTTTTTT. This codes for CASGTGQQNEKLFF.

This chain connects TRBV3-1 (or the pseudogene TRBV3-2) to TRBJ2-1, with 8 nucleotides matching TRBD1. The CDR3 runs 14 residues. Germline CDR1 LGHDT, CDR2 YNNKEL (reference sequence). J gave up 8 bases and V 4 bases, and 7 bases lay outside the gene matches. Here the CDR3 DNA reads TGTGCCAGCAGCCCCGGACAGGGTAGGCATGAGCAGTTCTTC. Translated: CASSPGQGRHEQFF.

This clone was seen a single time. J is TRBJ1-2 and V is TRBV4-1, with 9 positions matching TRBD1. The germline V gene has CDR1 MGHRA and CDR2 YSYEKL. The CDR3 sequence is 14 residues long. V lost 4 bases and J lost 6; bases outside the gene matches: 6. DNA of the CDR3: TGCGCCAGCAGCCCGGAGGGGACAGGGAATGGCTACACCTTC. It codes for CASSPEGTGNGYTF.

V and J are TRBV29-1 and TRBJ2-5; the match to TRBD1 covers 7 bases. CDR3 length equals 14 residues. With 5 bases clipped from V and 1 base from J, the junction kept 7 bases outside the gene matches. CDR1 is SQVTM, CDR2 ANQGSEA, per germline. CDR3 nucleotide sequence: TGCAGCGTTCCTTTACAGGGGCCCCAAGAGACCCAGTACTTC. Its translation is CSVPLQGPQETQYF.

The chain recombines TRBV7-2 with TRBJ2-1, with D perhaps TRBD2 (6 bases). Germline V gene sequence: CDR1 SGHTA, CDR2 FQGNSA. The CDR3 contains 15 residues. Trimming pared 1 base from V and 7 bases from J, leaving 14 bases between. This CDR3 reads CASSLELASGNEQFF. In DNA form, the CDR3 reads TGTGCCAGCAGCTTAGAACTAGCATCTGGGAATGAGCAGTTCTTC.

This chain links TRBV10-3 with TRBJ2-2; 10 bases are shared with TRBD2. CDR3 size: 15 residues. J gave up 4 bases and V 3 bases, and 2 bases lay outside the gene matches. Germline V CDR1 and CDR2: ENHRY, SYGVKD. The CDR3 loop reads CAISETSGVTGELFF. As DNA, the CDR3 is TGTGCCATCAGTGAAACTAGCGGGGTCACCGGGGAGCTGTTTTTT.

Note on this clone: A junction end diverges from the germline sequence, so it may reflect a read error. The V call is TRBV7-9, the J call TRBJ1-2, with D perhaps matching TRBD1 (5 bases). This CDR3 has 14 amino acids. Germline lookup yields CDR1 SEHNR and CDR2 FQNEAQ (reference sequence). Written as DNA, the CDR3 is TGTGCCAGCAGCTTATCGGACGTCAGGGTAGAGATCGGATTC. Its translation is CASSLSDVRVEIGF.